Below, 24 T cell receptor beta chains from the same sample are listed, as sequenced in a study of shared clonotypes between healthy human individuals. Profiled with immunoSEQ multiplex PCR; TCRdb holds only in-frame clones, not every one. Of about 380,000 clones listed, about 96% are singletons. The source material was memory CD8+ T cells sorted from blood. Described subset: CD45RO+ cells pooled with CCR7-negative TemRA cells. These receptors all come from a man aged 25 to 45 in good health.

The chain couples TRBV29-1 to TRBJ2-1; D may match TRBD1 or TRBD2 (5 bases each). This CDR3 has 13 amino acids. Trimming took 4 bases from V and 3 from J, leaving 10 bases between them. Germline V gives CDR1 SQVTM, CDR2 ANQGSEA. The CDR3 region is CSVAGGHYNEQFF. In nucleotides, the CDR3 is TGCAGCGTTGCCGGAGGACACTACAATGAGCAGTTCTTC.

Details on this clone: Other DNA sequences in the same sample also yield this CDR3. This sequence joins TRBV7-3 and TRBJ2-5, with a tentative D call TRBD2 (5 bases). This CDR3 is 13 amino acids long. Looked up from germline, CDR1 is SGHTA and CDR2 is FQGTGA. Trimming took off 1 base at V and 2 bases at J, with 5 bases between the two ends. CDR3: CASSLSGQETQYF. The CDR3 DNA reads TGTGCCAGCAGCTTAAGCGGGCAAGAGACCCAGTACTTC. The entire variable domain, with the rest obtained from reference TRBV7-3 and TRBJ2-5, is as follows: GAGVSQTPSNKVTEKGKYVELRCDPISGHTALYWYRQSLGQGPEFLIYFQGTGAADDSGLPNDRFFAVRPEGSVSTLKIQRTERGDSAVYLCASSLSGQETQYFGPGTRLLVL.

The chain has TRBV4-2 and TRBJ2-7; 7 bases line up with TRBD2. CDR1 and CDR2 from the germline V gene are LGHNA and YNFKEQ. The CDR3 runs to 15 residues. V trimming: 4 bases; J trimming: 0 bases; junction bases outside the gene matches: 6. CDR3 protein: CASSPLGGSSYEQYF. The CDR3 coding sequence is TGTGCCAGCAGCCCCCTAGGCGGGAGCTCCTACGAGCAGTACTTC.

This chain uses TRBV10-2 with TRBJ2-7, with 9 bases identical to TRBD2. CDR1 WSHSY and CDR2 SAAADI come from the germline V gene. Trimming removed 3 bases from V and 4 bases from J; junction bases left unmatched: 7. CDR3 length: 15 residues. The CDR3 region has the DNA TGCGCCAGCAGTGACATCGCGGGAGGGCCGTACGAGCAGTACTTC. Amino acids: CASSDIAGGPYEQYF.

This chain links TRBV7-2 with TRBJ2-1; perhaps TRBD2 as D (5 bases). The CDR3 sequence is 15 residues long. Germline values: CDR1 SGHTA, CDR2 FQGNSA. Trimming removed 4 bases at V and 5 bases at J, with 15 bases between. CDR3 DNA sequence: TGTGCCAGCAGCTCCAGACGGACTGGTAACAATGAGCAGTTCTTC. Amino acids: CASSSRRTGNNEQFF.

The V and J genes are TRBV2 and TRBJ2-7; D is undetermined. The CDR3 length is 12 residues. Germline values: CDR1 SNHLY, CDR2 FYNNEI. Trimming stripped 9 bases from V and 4 bases from J, with 13 bases between. CDR3 sequence: CASFQNRYEQYF. The DNA for the CDR3 is TGTGCCAGTTTCCAAAATCGGTACGAGCAGTACTTC.

The chain is built from TRBV7-8 and TRBJ2-7; TRBD1 agrees at 8 bases. This CDR3 has 15 amino acids. V shed 7 bases and J 5 bases; nucleotides not matched to a gene: 13. CDR1 is SGHVS and CDR2 is FQNEAQ in the germline V gene. The CDR3 DNA sequence: TGTGCCAGCACCACCCGGGGGCAGGGGGCGAACGAGCAGTACTTC. It translates to CASTTRGQGANEQYF.

The rearrangement joins TRBV5-4 to TRBJ1-1; D might be TRBD1 (5 bases). The CDR3 is made up of 15 amino acids. V was shortened by 4 bases and J by 4 bases, with 17 bases between the two germline ends. CDR1 SGHNT and CDR2 YYREEE come from the germline V gene (reference sequence). The CDR3 region is CASSDARGGGTEAFF. The DNA for the CDR3 is TGTGCCAGCAGCGACGCCCGGGGTGGGGGCACTGAAGCTTTCTTT.

The genes are TRBV18 and TRBJ2-7; D assignment may be TRBD1 or TRBD2 (6 bases each). Per the germline V gene, CDR1 is KGHSH and CDR2 is LQKENI. V shed 2 bases and J shed 6 bases, with 17 bases lying between them. The CDR3 consists of 15 residues. The chain's CDR3 is CASSPSFPGALEQYF. The CDR3 DNA reads TGTGCCAGCTCACCATCCTTTCCGGGGGCTCTCGAGCAGTACTTC. Together with reference TRBV18 and TRBJ2-7, the CDR3 gives the full variable domain: NAGVMQNPRHLVRRRGQEARLRCSPMKGHSHVYWYRQLPEEGLKFMVYLQKENIIDESGMPKERFSAEFPKEGPSILRIQQVVRGDSAAYFCASSPSFPGALEQYFGPGTRLTVT.

V gene TRBV19 combines with J gene TRBJ2-7; D unresolved. CDR3 length equals 15 residues. Germline CDR1 LNHDA, CDR2 SQIVND (reference sequence). Between the trimmed V and J ends, which lost 3 bases and 0 bases, there was a span of 12 bases. Here the CDR3 DNA reads TGTGCCAGTAGTATGCGCCCGACCAGCTCCTACGAGCAGTACTTC. Its protein is CASSMRPTSSYEQYF. The full variable domain, its missing parts supplied by reference TRBV19 and TRBJ2-7, is DGGITQSPKYLFRKEGQNVTLSCEQNLNHDAMYWYRQDPGQGLRLIYYSQIVNDFQKGDIAEGYSVSREKKESFPLTVTSAQKNPTAFYLCASSMRPTSSYEQYFGPGTRLTVT.

The V and J genes are TRBV5-1 and TRBJ2-3, with 9 bases identical to TRBD2. The CDR3 runs 16 residues. Germline CDR1 is SGHRS and CDR2 is YFSETQ. Germline trimming cut 2 bases from V and 4 bases from J; bases unmatched to any gene: 8. Written as DNA, the CDR3 is TGCGCCAGCAGCTTAATTAGCGGGAGAATCGCAGATACGCAGTATTTT. Protein sequence: CASSLISGRIADTQYF.

The chain joins TRBV2 to TRBJ2-7; 8 bases agree with TRBD2. The V and J ends lost 6 bases and 1 base, in that order; junction bases with no gene match: 5. The CDR3 runs to 14 residues. In germline, CDR1 is SNHLY, CDR2 FYNNEI. CDR3 DNA sequence: TGTGCCAGCAGGGGGGAGCGGGAGTCCTACGAGCAGTACTTC. This sequence encodes CASRGERESYEQYF.

The rearrangement joins TRBV27 to TRBJ2-4, with 9 bases matching TRBD2. The CDR3 length is 15 residues. Germline V lookup: CDR1 MNHEY, CDR2 SMNVEV (reference sequence). J gave up 1 base and V 2 bases, and 0 bases lay outside the gene matches. The CDR3 sequence: CASSLGLAAKNIQYF. CDR3 DNA sequence: TGTGCCAGCAGTTTAGGACTAGCGGCCAAAAACATTCAGTACTTC.

This rearrangement joins TRBV10-3 to TRBJ2-2; 7 bases agree with TRBD1. The trim removed 5 bases at V and 1 base at J, leaving 1 base unmatched. Germline values: CDR1 ENHRY, CDR2 SYGVKD. The CDR3 sequence is 14 residues long. Here the CDR3 DNA reads TGTGCCATCAGTAGGACAGGGAACACCGGGGAGCTGTTTTTT. It yields the protein CAISRTGNTGELFF.

V is TRBV27 and J is TRBJ1-2; D remains ambiguous. Germline CDR1 and CDR2: MNHEY and SMNVEV (reference sequence). The CDR3 consists of 14 residues. Trimming pared 6 bases from V and 4 bases from J, leaving 15 bases between. Written as DNA, the CDR3 is TGTGCCAGCAGGGCTAATGTGGAGCCCTATGGCTACACCTTC. It yields the protein CASRANVEPYGYTF.

A word on this clone: The same CDR3 arises from other DNA sequences in this sample as well. The chain joins TRBV7-9 to TRBJ2-7; no firm D call. Germline CDR1 reads SEHNR; CDR2 reads FQNEAQ (reference sequence). V was pared by 2 bases and J by 3 bases, with 5 bases between. This CDR3 region has 12 residues. CDR3 nucleotides: TGTGCCAGCAGCTTAACGGGCTACGAGCAGTACTTC. Translation: CASSLTGYEQYF.

The chain links TRBV4-2 to TRBJ2-3; D uncertain. Looked up from germline, CDR1 is LGHNA and CDR2 is YNFKEQ. The length of the CDR3 is 17 residues. The V end was cut by 0 bases, the J end by 2 bases, with 15 bases between. CDR3 loop: CASSQDRTPRFTDTQYF. CDR3 coding DNA: TGTGCCAGCAGCCAAGATCGCACTCCCAGGTTCACAGATACGCAGTATTTT.

J is TRBJ2-1 and V is TRBV5-4; 8 nucleotides align to TRBD2. There are 15 residues in the CDR3. CDR1 is SGHNT and CDR2 is YYREEE in the germline V gene (reference sequence). Unmatched junction bases numbered 4, after V lost 0 bases and J lost 5 bases. DNA for the CDR3: TGTGCCAGCAGCTTGGGCGGGACTAGGGACAATGAGCAGTTCTTC. As protein: CASSLGGTRDNEQFF.

The V and J genes are TRBV30 and TRBJ2-7; TRBD2 aligns across 7 bases. The CDR3 loop spans 13 amino acids. The J segment lost 0 bases and the V segment lost 4 bases, leaving 3 bases of the junction unmatched. Germline CDR1 GTSNPN, CDR2 SVGIG (reference sequence). For the CDR3, the DNA is TGTGCCTGGACGGGGGGTGTCTCCTACGAGCAGTACTTC. Protein sequence: CAWTGGVSYEQYF.

The chain employs TRBV14 and TRBJ1-1, with 9 nucleotides matching TRBD1. Germline V gives CDR1 SGHDN, CDR2 FVKESK. This CDR3 is 14 amino acids long. After removal of 6 bases from V and 4 bases from J, the junction contained 6 bases not matched to a gene. CDR3 residues: CASRPYRGLTEAFF. The CDR3 bases are TGTGCCAGCAGGCCCTACAGGGGGCTCACTGAAGCTTTCTTT. The full variable domain, with the rest looked up from reference TRBV14 and TRBJ1-1, is EAGVTQFPSHSVIEKGQTVTLRCDPISGHDNLYWYRRVMGKEIKFLLHFVKESKQDESGMPNNRFLAERTGGTYSTLKVQPAELEDSGVYFCASRPYRGLTEAFFGQGTRLTVV.

J is TRBJ2-5 and V is TRBV30, with D possibly TRBD1 on 6 matching bases. V dropped 4 bases and J dropped 3 bases, with 9 bases sitting between them. Germline V gene lookup returns CDR1 GTSNPN and CDR2 SVGIG (reference sequence). The CDR3 has 12 residues. CDR3 bases: TGTGCCTGGAACGGACAGAAAGAGACCCAGTACTTC. This encodes CAWNGQKETQYF.

CDR3 sequence: CASSPGTRDTQYF. Written as DNA, the CDR3 is TGTGCCAGCAGCCCCGGGACTAGAGATACGCAGTATTTT. The chain joins TRBV11-1 to TRBJ2-3, with 8 bases matching TRBD2. This CDR3 spans 13 amino acids. The V gene's germline CDR1 is SGHAT and CDR2 FQDESV (reference sequence). V lost 5 bases to trimming and J lost 5 bases; unmatched junction nucleotides: 3.

The J gene is TRBJ2-1, the V gene TRBV9, with no clear D. CDR1 and CDR2 from the germline V gene are SGDLS and YYNGEE. Trimming removed 2 bases from V and 9 bases from J, with 18 bases in between. The CDR3 totals 15 residues. This CDR3 is CASSVSKLIRSEQFF. The DNA for the CDR3 is TGTGCCAGCAGCGTTTCGAAGTTGATTAGGAGTGAGCAGTTCTTC.

The rearrangement links TRBV6-1 to TRBJ2-1; unclear D gene. V was shortened by 5 bases and J by 9 bases, with 8 bases between the two germline ends. The germline CDR1 and CDR2 sequences are MNHNS and SASEGT. The CDR3 is 11 amino acids. CDR3 amino acids: CASSYFSEQFF. CDR3 sequence (DNA): TGTGCCAGCAGTTATTTTTCTGAGCAGTTCTTC.